The T cell receptor (beta chain) under discussion was sequenced for a study of blood T cell repertoires in COVID-19. Looking at the study overall: The United States, Italy and Spain were the sources of the acute and convalescent COVID-19 samples. Nucleic acid was either cDNA or gDNA, and it came from T cells, B-cell-depleted T cells, or PBMCs.

Authors' data handling: It was from reference gene primer amplification that nucleated cell counts were estimated. The data were produced by immunoSEQ multiplex PCR, yet TCRdb's version contains in-frame clones alone and is incomplete. V, J and clone size were drawn from that table, and D and trimming were deduced from the DNA. Of 95,000 to 150,000 clones in the sample, 85% were seen once. V dropped 5 bases and J dropped 2 bases, with 10 bases sitting between them. Looked up from germline, CDR1 is SGHVS and CDR2 is FQNEAQ. This CDR3 contains 14 residues. The rearrangement links TRBV7-8 to TRBJ1-3; D is unresolved. Sample: peripheral blood. The clonotype comes from a man older than 75 with active or convalescent COVID-19. The CDR3 is CASSPTATGNTIYF. DNA of the CDR3: TGTGCCAGCAGCCCCACAGCTACTGGAAACACCATATATTTT.